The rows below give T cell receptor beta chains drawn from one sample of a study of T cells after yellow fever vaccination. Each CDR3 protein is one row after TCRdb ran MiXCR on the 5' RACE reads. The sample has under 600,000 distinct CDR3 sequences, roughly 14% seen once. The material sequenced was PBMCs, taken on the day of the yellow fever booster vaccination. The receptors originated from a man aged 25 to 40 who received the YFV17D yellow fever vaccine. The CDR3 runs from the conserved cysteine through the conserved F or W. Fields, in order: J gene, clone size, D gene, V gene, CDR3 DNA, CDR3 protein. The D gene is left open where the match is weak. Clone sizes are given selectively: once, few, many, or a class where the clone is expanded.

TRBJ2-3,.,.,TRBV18,TGTGCCAGCTCACCTCGACTGGGCACAGATACGCAGTATTTT,CASSPRLGTDTQYF
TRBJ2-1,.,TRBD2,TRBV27,TGTGCCAGCATTGTGCGGGAGGGCCTCAATGAGCAGTTCTTC,CASIVREGLNEQFF
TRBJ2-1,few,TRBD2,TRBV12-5,TGTGCTAGTGGTTTGGTACGGCGGGAGGGCCAGCCCTACAATGAGCAGTTCTTC,CASGLVRREGQPYNEQFF
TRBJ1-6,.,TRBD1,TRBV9,TGTGCCAGCAGCGCCCGAGGGGGCTCCGATTCACCCCTCCACTTT,CASSARGGSDSPLHF
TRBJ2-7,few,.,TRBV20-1,TGCAGTGCACCGGACCTAGGGGGGGCCGAGCAGTACTTC,CSAPDLGGAEQYF
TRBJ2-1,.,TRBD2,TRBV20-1,TGCAGTGCTAGATGGCTAGCGGACAATGAGCAGTTCTTC,CSARWLADNEQFF
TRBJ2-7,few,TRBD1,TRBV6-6,TGTGCCAGCAGTTCGGACAGGTTGAAGCAGTACTTC,CASSSDRLKQYF
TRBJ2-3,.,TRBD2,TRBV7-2,TGTGCCAGCAGCTTCGGACTAGTGGCAGATACGCAGTATTTT,CASSFGLVADTQYF
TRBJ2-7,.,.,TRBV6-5,TGTGCCAGCAGTTCCACGCAGGAGTTGGGGCGAGAGCAGTACTTC,CASSSTQELGREQYF
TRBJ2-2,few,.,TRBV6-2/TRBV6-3,TGTGCCAGCAGTTACTCTTTAGCGGAAACCGGGGAGCTGTTTTTT,CASSYSLAETGELFF
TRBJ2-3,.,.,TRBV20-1,TGCAGTGCTAGTCTCGGGATTTGGGCAGATACGCAGTATTTT,CSASLGIWADTQYF
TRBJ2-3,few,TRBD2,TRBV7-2,TGTGCCAGCAGCTTAGCTACTAGCGGCACAGATACGCAGTATTTT,CASSLATSGTDTQYF
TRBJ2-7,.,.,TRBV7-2,TGTGCCAGCAGCTTAGGCCATACCTACGAGCAGTACTTC,CASSLGHTYEQYF
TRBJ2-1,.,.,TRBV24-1,TGTGCCACCAGTGACCCTGCCCGGGGGAATGAGCAGTTCTTC,CATSDPARGNEQFF
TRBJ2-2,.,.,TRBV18,TGTGCCAGCTCCCAGAACCCCCAGAACACCGGGGAGCTGTTTTTT,CASSQNPQNTGELFF
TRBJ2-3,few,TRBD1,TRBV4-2,TGTGCCAGCAGCCAAGATCGGGCGGGGACAGGTTCAGATACGCAGTATTTT,CASSQDRAGTGSDTQYF
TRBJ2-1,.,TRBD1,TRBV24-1,TGTGCCACCAGTGATTTGAGCCCGGGACAGGGCTGGAATGAGCAGTTCTTC,CATSDLSPGQGWNEQFF
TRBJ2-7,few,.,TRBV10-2,TGCGCCAGCAGTGTGGGGCCAGACTACGAGCAGTACTTC,CASSVGPDYEQYF
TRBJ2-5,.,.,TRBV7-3,TGTGCCAGCAGCTCTCCGGGAGAGACCCAGTACTTC,CASSSPGETQYF
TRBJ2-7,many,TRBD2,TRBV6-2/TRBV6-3,TGTGCCAGCAGCAGGACTAGCGGTGGCTACGAGCAGTACTTC,CASSRTSGGYEQYF
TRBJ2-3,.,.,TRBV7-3,TGTGCCAGCAGCTCGGGACGGGTCTCCACAGATACGCAGTATTTT,CASSSGRVSTDTQYF
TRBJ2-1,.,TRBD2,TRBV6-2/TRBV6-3,TGTGCCAGCAGTTACTCGAGTCTAGCGGGGCCCTCCTACAATGAGCAGTTCTTC,CASSYSSLAGPSYNEQFF
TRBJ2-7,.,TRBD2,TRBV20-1,TGCAGTGCTAGAGGGCCCCCAGCGGGAGGGTATGAGCAGTACTTC,CSARGPPAGGYEQYF
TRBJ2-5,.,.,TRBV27,TGTGCCAGCAGTTCCGGGACTTGGGATGAGACCCAGTACTTC,CASSSGTWDETQYF
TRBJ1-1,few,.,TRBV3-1,TGTGCCAGCAGCCAAGATTCTTACAGAATGAACACTGAAGCTTTCTTT,CASSQDSYRMNTEAFF
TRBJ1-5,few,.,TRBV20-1,TGCAGTGCTAGAGTAGGGGGGGCCAGCAATCAGCCCCAGCATTTT,CSARVGGASNQPQHF
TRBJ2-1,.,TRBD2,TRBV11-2,TGTGCCAGCAGCTTTATCGGACTAGCGGGAGGGTATGGCAATGAGCAGTTCTTC,CASSFIGLAGGYGNEQFF
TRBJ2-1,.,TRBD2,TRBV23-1,TGCGCCAGCAGTAATCTAGCGGTCTCCTACAATGAGCAGTTCTTC,CASSNLAVSYNEQFF
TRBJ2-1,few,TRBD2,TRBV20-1,TGCAGTGCTAGCCATCTTGTAGCGGGAGTCAATAATGAGCAGTTCTTC,CSASHLVAGVNNEQFF
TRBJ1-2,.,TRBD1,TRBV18,TGTGCCAGCTCACCGCCAGGACAGGGGGCTGATGGCTACACCTTC,CASSPPGQGADGYTF
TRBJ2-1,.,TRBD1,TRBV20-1,TGCAGTGCTGACGGACAGGGGTATAAGGATGAGCAGTTCTTC,CSADGQGYKDEQFF
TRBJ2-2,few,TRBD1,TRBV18,TGTGCCAGCTCACTGGGACAGGCGGTCACCGGGGAGCTGTTTTTT,CASSLGQAVTGELFF
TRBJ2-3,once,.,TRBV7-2,TGTGCCAGCAGCCCCTGGGGGGTAGCTACAGATACGCAGTATTTT,CASSPWGVATDTQYF
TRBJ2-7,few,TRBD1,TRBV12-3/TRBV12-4,TGTGCCAGCAGTTCCCGGGACAGGGGGCTCTACGAGCAGTACTTC,CASSSRDRGLYEQYF
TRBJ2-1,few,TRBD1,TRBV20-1,TGCAGTGCGGGAACCGGGACAGGTTACAATGAGCAGTTCTTC,CSAGTGTGYNEQFF
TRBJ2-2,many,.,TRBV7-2,TGTGCCAGCAGCCCACTGAGCGCAACCGGGGAGCTGTTTTTT,CASSPLSATGELFF
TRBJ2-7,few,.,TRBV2,TGTGCCAGCAGGACAGGTGGGGGCTACGAGCAGTACTTC,CASRTGGGYEQYF
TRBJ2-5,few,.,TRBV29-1,TGCAGCGCCGATCAAGAGACCCAGTACTTC,CSADQETQYF
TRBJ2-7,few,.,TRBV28,TGTGCCAGCAGTCTCCAGGGTGGGCAGTACTTC,CASSLQGGQYF
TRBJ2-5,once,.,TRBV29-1,TGCAGCGTTGTTTTGGGTACGGAGACCCAGTACTTC,CSVVLGTETQYF
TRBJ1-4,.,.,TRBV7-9,TGTGCCAGCAGACGTCCCACCGAGGGGGAAAAACTGTTTTTT,CASRRPTEGEKLFF
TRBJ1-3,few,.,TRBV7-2,TGTGCCAGCAGCTTAGCACTTGCAGGCTCTGGAAACACCATATATTTT,CASSLALAGSGNTIYF
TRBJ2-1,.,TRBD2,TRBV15,TGTGCCACCAGCGGCCTGGGACTAGCGGCCGACAATGAGCAGTTCTTC,CATSGLGLAADNEQFF